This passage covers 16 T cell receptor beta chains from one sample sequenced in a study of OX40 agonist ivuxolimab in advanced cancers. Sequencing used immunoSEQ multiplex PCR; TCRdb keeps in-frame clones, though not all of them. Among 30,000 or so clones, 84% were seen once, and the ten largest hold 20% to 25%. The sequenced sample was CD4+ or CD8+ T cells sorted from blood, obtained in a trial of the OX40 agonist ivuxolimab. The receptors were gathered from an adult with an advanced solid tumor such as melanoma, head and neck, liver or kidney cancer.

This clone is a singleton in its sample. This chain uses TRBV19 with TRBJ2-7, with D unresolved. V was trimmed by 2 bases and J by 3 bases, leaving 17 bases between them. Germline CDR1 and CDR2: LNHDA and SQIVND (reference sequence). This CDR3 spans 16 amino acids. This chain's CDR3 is CASSITIVNGNYEQYF. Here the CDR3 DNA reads TGTGCCAGTAGTATAACGATAGTGAACGGCAACTACGAGCAGTACTTC. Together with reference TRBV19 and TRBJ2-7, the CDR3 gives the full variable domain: DGGITQSPKYLFRKEGQNVTLSCEQNLNHDAMYWYRQDPGQGLRLIYYSQIVNDFQKGDIAEGYSVSREKKESFPLTVTSAQKNPTAFYLCASSITIVNGNYEQYFGPGTRLTVT.

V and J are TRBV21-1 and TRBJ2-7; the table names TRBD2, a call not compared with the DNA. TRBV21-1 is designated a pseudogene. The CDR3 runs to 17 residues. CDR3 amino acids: CASSKAGRGGLAYEQYF. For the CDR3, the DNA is TGTGCCAGCAGCAAAGCGGGGCGGGGGGGCTTAGCCTACGAGCAGTACTTC.

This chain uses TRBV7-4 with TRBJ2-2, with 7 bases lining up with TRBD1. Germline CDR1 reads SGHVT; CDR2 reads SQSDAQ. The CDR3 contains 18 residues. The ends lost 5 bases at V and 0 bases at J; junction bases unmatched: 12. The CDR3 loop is CASSPTGTETANTGELFF. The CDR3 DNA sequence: TGTGCCAGCAGCCCTACCGGGACAGAAACCGCGAACACCGGGGAGCTGTTTTTT. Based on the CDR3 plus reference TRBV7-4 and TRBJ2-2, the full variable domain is GAGVSQSPRYKVAKRGRDVALRCDSISGHVTLYWYRQTLGQGSEVLTYSQSDAQRDKSGRPSGRFSAERPERSVSTLKIQRTEQGDSAVYLCASSPTGTETANTGELFFGEGSRLTVL.

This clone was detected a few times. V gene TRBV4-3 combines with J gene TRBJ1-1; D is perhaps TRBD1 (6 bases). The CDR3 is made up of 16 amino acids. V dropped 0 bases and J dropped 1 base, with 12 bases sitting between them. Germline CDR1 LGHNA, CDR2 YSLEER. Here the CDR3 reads CASSQERRGWNTEAFF. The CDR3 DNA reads TGCGCCAGCAGCCAAGAACGGAGGGGGTGGAACACTGAAGCTTTCTTT.

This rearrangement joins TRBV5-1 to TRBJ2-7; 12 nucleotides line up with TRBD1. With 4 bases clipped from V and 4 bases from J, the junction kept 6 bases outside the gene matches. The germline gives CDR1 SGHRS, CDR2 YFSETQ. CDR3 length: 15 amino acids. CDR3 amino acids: CASSMGTGGGYEQYF. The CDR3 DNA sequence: TGCGCCAGCAGCATGGGGACAGGGGGCGGGTACGAGCAGTACTTC.

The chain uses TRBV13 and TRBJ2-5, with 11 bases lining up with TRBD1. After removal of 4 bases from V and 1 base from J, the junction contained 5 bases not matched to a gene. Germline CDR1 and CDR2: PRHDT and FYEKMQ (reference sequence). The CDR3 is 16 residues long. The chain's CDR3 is CASSSGTGGPQETQYF. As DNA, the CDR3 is TGTGCCAGCAGCTCTGGGACAGGGGGACCCCAAGAGACCCAGTACTTC.

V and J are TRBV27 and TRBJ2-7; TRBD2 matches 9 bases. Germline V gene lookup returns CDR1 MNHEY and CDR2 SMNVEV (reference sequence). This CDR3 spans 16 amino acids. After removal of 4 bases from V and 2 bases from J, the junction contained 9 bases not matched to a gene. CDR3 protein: CASSSRGTSRTYEQYF. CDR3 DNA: TGTGCCAGCAGTTCGCGGGGGACTAGCAGAACCTACGAGCAGTACTTC.

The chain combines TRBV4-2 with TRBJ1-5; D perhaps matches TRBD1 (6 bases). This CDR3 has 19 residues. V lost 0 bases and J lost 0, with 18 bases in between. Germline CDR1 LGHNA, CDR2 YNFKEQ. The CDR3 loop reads CASSQDWTEKEYSNQPQHF. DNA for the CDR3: TGTGCCAGCAGCCAAGATTGGACAGAAAAGGAGTATAGCAATCAGCCCCAGCATTTT.

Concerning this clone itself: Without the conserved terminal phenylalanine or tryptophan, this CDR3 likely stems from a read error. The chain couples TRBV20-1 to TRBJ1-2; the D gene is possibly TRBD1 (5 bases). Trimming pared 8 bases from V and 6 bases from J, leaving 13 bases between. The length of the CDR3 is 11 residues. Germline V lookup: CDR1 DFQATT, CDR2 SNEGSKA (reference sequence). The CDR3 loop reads CSSRQGNGYTL. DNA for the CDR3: TGCAGTTCCCGTCAGGGAAATGGCTACACCCTC.

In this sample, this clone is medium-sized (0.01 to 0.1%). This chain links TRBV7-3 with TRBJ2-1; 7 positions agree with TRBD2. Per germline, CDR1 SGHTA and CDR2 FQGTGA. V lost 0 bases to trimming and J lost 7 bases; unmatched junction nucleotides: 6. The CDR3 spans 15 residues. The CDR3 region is CASSLTLASGNEQFF. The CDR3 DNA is TGTGCCAGCAGCTTAACGTTGGCTAGCGGTAATGAGCAGTTCTTC.

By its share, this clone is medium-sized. The CDR3 nucleotides read TGTGCCAGCAGTAATTGGGCAGATACGCAGTATTTT. It codes for CASSNWADTQYF. The chain couples TRBV5-4 to TRBJ2-3; D remains unclear. Germline CDR1 SGHNT, CDR2 YYREEE (reference sequence). V dropped 5 bases and J dropped 4 bases, with 8 bases sitting between them. The CDR3 has 12 residues.

CDR3 loop: CASSLTGGAGDTQYF. The CDR3 DNA is TGTGCCAGCAGCTTAACGGGGGGCGCAGGTGATACGCAGTATTTT. This chain uses TRBV7-3 with TRBJ2-3; either TRBD1 or TRBD2 may fit D (6 bases each). The germline V and J ends were trimmed by 0 bases and 6 bases, with 13 bases remaining between them. Germline CDR1 reads SGHTA; CDR2 reads FQGTGA. The CDR3 runs 15 residues.

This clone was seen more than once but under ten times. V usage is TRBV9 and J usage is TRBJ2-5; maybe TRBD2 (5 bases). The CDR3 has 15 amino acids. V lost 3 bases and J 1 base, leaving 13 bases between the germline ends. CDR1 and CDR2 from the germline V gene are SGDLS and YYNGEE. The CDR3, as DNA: TGTGCCAGCAGCGACCCCCTCAGCGGCCAAGAGACCCAGTACTTC. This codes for CASSDPLSGQETQYF.

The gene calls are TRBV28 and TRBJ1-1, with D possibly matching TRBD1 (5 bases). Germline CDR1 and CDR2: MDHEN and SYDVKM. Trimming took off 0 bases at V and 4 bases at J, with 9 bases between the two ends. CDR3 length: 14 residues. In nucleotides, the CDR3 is TGTGCCAGCAGTTTATGGGGGGTAGGCACTGAAGCTTTCTTT. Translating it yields CASSLWGVGTEAFF.

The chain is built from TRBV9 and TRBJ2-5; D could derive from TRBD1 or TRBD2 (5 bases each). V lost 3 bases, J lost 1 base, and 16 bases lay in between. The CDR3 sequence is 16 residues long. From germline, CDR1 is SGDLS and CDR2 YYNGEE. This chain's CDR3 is CASSAWDGPFQETQYF. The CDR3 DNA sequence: TGTGCCAGCAGCGCATGGGACGGACCTTTCCAAGAGACCCAGTACTTC.

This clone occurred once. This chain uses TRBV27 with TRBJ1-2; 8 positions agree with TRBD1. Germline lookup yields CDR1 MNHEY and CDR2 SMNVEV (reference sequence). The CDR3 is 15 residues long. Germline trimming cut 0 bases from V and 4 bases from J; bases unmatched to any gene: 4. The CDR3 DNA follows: TGTGCCAGCAGTTTATCGGACAGGGAGGGCTATGGCTACACCTTC. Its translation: CASSLSDREGYGYTF.